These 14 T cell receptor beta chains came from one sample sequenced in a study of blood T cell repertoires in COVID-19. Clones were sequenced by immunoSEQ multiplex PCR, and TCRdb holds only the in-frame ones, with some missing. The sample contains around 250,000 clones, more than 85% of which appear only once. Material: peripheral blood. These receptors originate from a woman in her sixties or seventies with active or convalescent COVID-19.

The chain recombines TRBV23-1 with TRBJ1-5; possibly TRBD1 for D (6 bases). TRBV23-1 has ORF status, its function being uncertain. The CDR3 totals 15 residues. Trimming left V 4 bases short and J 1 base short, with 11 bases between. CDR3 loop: CASSRTGKSNQPQHF. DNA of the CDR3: TGCGCCAGCAGTCGAACAGGGAAGAGCAATCAGCCCCAGCATTTT.

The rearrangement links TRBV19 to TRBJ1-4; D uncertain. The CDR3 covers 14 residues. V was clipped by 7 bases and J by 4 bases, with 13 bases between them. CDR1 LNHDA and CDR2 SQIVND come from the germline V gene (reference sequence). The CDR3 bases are TGTGCCAGTACCCTGGGAGACCGTAATGAAAAACTGTTTTTT. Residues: CASTLGDRNEKLFF.

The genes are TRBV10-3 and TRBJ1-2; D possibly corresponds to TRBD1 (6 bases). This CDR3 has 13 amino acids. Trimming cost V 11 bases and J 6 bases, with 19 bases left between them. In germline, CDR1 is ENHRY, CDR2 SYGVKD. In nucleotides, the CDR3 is TGTGCCGCCCGGACAGCAGACGTCGATGGCTACACCTTC. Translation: CAARTADVDGYTF.

The DNA of the CDR3 is TGCGCCAGCAGCCAAGACCTAGGGGCTTTGAACACTGAAGCTTTCTTT. As protein: CASSQDLGALNTEAFF. The V and J genes are TRBV4-1 and TRBJ1-1; perhaps TRBD1 as D (5 bases). Trimming took 0 bases from V and 0 from J, leaving 11 bases between them. Looked up from germline, CDR1 is MGHRA and CDR2 is YSYEKL. The CDR3 is made up of 16 amino acids.

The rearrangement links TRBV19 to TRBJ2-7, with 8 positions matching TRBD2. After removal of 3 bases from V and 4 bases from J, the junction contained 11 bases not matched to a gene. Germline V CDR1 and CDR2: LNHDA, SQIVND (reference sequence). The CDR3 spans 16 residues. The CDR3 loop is CASSIAGGAQPYEQYF. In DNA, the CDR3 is TGTGCCAGTAGTATCGCGGGGGGAGCCCAACCTTACGAGCAGTACTTC.

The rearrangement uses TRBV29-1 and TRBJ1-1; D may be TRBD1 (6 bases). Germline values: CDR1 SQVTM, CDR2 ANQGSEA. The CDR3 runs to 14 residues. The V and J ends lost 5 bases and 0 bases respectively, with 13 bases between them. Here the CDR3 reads CSVRRGTMNTEAFF. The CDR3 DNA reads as TGCAGCGTTCGGCGGGGGACAATGAACACTGAAGCTTTCTTT.

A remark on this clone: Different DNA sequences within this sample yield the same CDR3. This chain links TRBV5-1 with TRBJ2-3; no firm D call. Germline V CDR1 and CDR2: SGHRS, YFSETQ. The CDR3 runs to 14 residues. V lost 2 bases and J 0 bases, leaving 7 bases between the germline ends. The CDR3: CASSLLQSTDTQYF. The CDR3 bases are TGCGCCAGCAGCTTACTACAAAGCACAGATACGCAGTATTTT.

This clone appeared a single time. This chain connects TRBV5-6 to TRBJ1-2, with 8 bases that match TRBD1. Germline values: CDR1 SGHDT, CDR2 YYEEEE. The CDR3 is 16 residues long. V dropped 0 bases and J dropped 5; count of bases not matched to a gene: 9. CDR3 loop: CASSLVDRGGYYGYTF. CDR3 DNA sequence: TGTGCCAGCAGCTTGGTTGACAGGGGAGGTTATTATGGCTACACCTTC.

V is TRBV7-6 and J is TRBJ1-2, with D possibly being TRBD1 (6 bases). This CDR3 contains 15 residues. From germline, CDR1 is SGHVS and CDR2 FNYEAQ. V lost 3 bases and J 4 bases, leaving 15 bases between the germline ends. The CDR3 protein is CASSFNRGAAYGYTF. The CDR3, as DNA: TGTGCCAGCAGCTTCAACCGGGGGGCTGCCTATGGCTACACCTTC.

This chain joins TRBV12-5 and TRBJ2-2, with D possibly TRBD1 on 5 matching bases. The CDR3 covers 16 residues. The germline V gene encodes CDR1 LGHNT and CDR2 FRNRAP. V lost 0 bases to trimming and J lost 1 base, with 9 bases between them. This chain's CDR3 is CASGLVATGNTGELFF. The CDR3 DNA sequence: TGTGCTAGTGGTTTGGTGGCAACAGGGAACACCGGGGAGCTGTTTTTT.

In nucleotides, the CDR3 is TGTGCCAGCAGCTATCCAGCGGGGGGAGCGTTCGAGCAGTACTTC. Encoded protein: CASSYPAGGAFEQYF. This chain connects TRBV11-2 to TRBJ2-7, with 9 bases identical to TRBD2. V shed 4 bases, J shed 6 bases, and the junction held 10 bases outside the gene matches. The CDR3 is 15 amino acids. In germline, CDR1 is SGHAT, CDR2 FQNNGV.

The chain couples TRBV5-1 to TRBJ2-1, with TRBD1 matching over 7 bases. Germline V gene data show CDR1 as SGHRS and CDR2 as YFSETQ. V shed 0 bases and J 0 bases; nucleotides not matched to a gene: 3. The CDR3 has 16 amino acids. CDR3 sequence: CASSLAGQSSYNEQFF. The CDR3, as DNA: TGCGCCAGCAGCTTGGCGGGACAGAGCTCCTACAATGAGCAGTTCTTC.

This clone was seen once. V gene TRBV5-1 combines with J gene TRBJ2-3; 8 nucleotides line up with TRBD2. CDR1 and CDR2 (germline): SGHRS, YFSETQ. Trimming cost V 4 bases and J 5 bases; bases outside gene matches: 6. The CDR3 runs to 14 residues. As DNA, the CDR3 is TGCGCCAGCAGCGTTGCGGGGGGCAGAGATACGCAGTATTTT. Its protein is CASSVAGGRDTQYF.

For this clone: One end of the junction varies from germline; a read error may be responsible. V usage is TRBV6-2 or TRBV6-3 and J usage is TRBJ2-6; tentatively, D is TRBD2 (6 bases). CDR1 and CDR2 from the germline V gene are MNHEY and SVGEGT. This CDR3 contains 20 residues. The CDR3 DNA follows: TGTGCCAGCACTTACAACTTCCGAGGGATGGGGGGAACTGGGGCCAACGTCCTGACTTTC. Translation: CASTYNFRGMGGTGANVLTF.